This passage covers 2 T cell receptor beta chains from one sample sequenced in a study of CD8+ T cells in alopecia areata. cDNA reverse transcribed from extracted RNA served as the sequencing template. The repertoire was sequenced with immunoSEQ multiplex PCR; TCRdb's copy has only in-frame clones and lacks some. The sample shows about 270,000 clones, none of them appearing just once. Researchers sorted pooled cutaneous lymph node cells on the basis of CD4, CD8alpha, NKG2D, NKG2ACE and other markers. The sample comprised CD4+ T cells sorted from a lymph node. These receptors originate from a C3H/HeJ mouse with alopecia areata. These mice share the MHC haplotype H2-k.

This clone was counted at least ten times. Genes and germline are mouse. The CDR3 end is not reached by the read, which stops 4 residues before it; the germline J gene fills it in. The sample carries other DNA sequences with the same CDR3. The rearrangement uses TRBV13-1 and TRBJ1-2; D gene ambiguous. Germline CDR1 is NSHNY and CDR2 is SYGAGN. The CDR3 has 14 amino acids. The V end was cut by 0 bases, the J end by 0 bases, with 6 bases between. CDR3 bases read: TGTGCCAGCAGTGATGATAATGCAAACTCC. It encodes CASSDDNANS. The entire CDR3 protein is CASSDDNANSDYTF.

This clone was seen a few times. Gene names are the mouse ones. Sequencing ends 4 residues short of the CDR3 end; the germline J gene provides the rest. Distinct nucleotide sequences in the sample also encode this CDR3. The V call is TRBV13-1, the J call TRBJ1-2; a possible D gene is TRBD1 (5 bases). Germline V gives CDR1 NSHNY, CDR2 SYGAGN. The V and J ends lost 2 bases and 0 bases respectively, with 8 bases between them. The CDR3 covers 14 residues. The CDR3 bases that were read are TGTGCCAGCAGTGAGCAGGGAGCAAACTCC. This gives the protein CASSEQGANS. The complete CDR3 reads CASSEQGANSDYTF.